The text below deals with one T cell receptor beta chain. Its antigen is still unknown. The assay used deep level. Assay used: immunoSEQ multiplex PCR; TCRdb lists only in-frame clones, some missing. The table includes 2 million to 2.5 million clones, more than 80% detected once. The V end was cut by 6 bases, the J end by 2 bases, with 13 bases between. This CDR3 spans 14 amino acids. Germline V CDR1 and CDR2: SGHTA, FQGNSA. These data come from a study of shared clonotypes between healthy human individuals. Study-wide context: Used for every donor were three CD4 naive, three CD4 memory, two CD8 naive and one CD8 memory plate. Findings of the study overall: Across a handful of donors, naive CD4 shared around 5.1%, naive CD8 over 3%, memory CD4 2.3%, memory CD8 0.4% to 0.5%.

Sequences were obtained from naive CD4+ T cells from PBMCs. The subset was: CD45RA+ positively selected. The origin of this receptor is a man aged 18 to 29 in good health. Some clones in this sample may be carry-over from other donors' samples. The chain carries TRBV7-2 and TRBJ2-5; D possibly corresponds to TRBD2 (5 bases). The CDR3 DNA reads TGTGCCAGCAGACTAGGAGTGGGTCAAGAGACCCAGTACTTC. This translates into CASRLGVGQETQYF. Based on the CDR3 plus reference TRBV7-2 and TRBJ2-5, the full variable domain is GAGVSQSPSNKVTEKGKDVELRCDPISGHTALYWYRQSLGQGLEFLIYFQGNSAPDKSGLPSDRFSAERTGGSVSTLTIQRTQQEDSAVYLCASRLGVGQETQYFGPGTRLLVL.